This TCR beta chain comes out of a study of blood T cell repertoires in COVID-19. Per germline, CDR1 MNHEY and CDR2 SMNVEV (reference sequence). Trimming took 6 bases from V and 5 from J, leaving 14 bases between them. CDR3 length equals 14 residues. Libraries were prepared by immunoSEQ multiplex PCR; TCRdb keeps only in-frame clonotypes and omits some of them. The sample consists of roughly 160,000 clones, roughly 80% of them appearing once. Cohort allocation depended upon clinical history that participants reported. This sequence was found in an older woman who had recovered from COVID-19. The rearrangement joins TRBV27 to TRBJ2-1; tentatively, D is TRBD2 (6 bases). Sequencing used PBMCs or T cells enriched from blood (not recorded which). As DNA, the CDR3 is TGTGCCAGCAGCCCAGACGGGACTCACAATGAGCAGTTCTTC. This translates into CASSPDGTHNEQFF.